The entry below gives a single TCR beta chain sequence along with its context. Its antigen is unidentified. Other DNA sequences in the sample encode the same CDR3. This sample is drawn from a study of shared clonotypes between healthy human individuals. Study observations and caveats: Sequencing depth was a factor that was expected to affect clonotype sharing among donors.

When samples were unsorted, roughly 100 million PBMCs were used for genomic DNA. As processed by the authors: Junction-only sequences without quality scores were provided by ImmunoSEQ, so filtering was different. TCRdb keeps only in-frame clones here, not all; method: immunoSEQ multiplex PCR. The V and J calls and clone size were taken over from that table, and D and trimming were inferred from the DNA. Among 450,000 to 500,000 clones, 70% to 85% were seen once, and the ten largest hold 12%. The sequence derives from a woman in her thirties or forties in good health. Some clones in this sample may be carry-over from other donors' samples. Input material: PBMCs.

This chain's CDR3 is CASRTGTYEQYF. The CDR3 DNA sequence: TGTGCCAGCAGAACAGGAACCTACGAGCAGTACTTC. This chain joins TRBV28 and TRBJ2-7; D possibly corresponds to TRBD1 (5 bases). This CDR3 contains 12 residues. The V gene lost 6 bases and the J gene lost 2 bases, with 8 bases spanning the gap. Germline loops: CDR1 MDHEN, CDR2 SYDVKM.